Detailed here is one T cell receptor beta chain. Its matching antigen is unknown. The time point is: persistent/refractory GD, antithyroid drugs over 5 years with positive TRAb. PBMCs provided the RNA from which the TCR library was made. It was American Thyroid Association guidelines that determined Graves' disease diagnosis. These data are taken from a study of regulatory T cells in long-lasting Graves disease. Arm-PCR of CDR3 regions and iRepertoire HTBI primers were used to build TCR beta libraries. TCRdb re-called the multiplex PCR reads with MiXCR, one entry per CDR3 protein. The sample shows 600,000 to 800,000 distinct CDR3 sequences, about 30% of them seen only once. CDR3 length equals 16 residues. Trimming took 4 bases from V and 3 from J; bases not matched to a gene: 8. Per the germline V gene, CDR1 is SGDLS and CDR2 is YYNGEE. Findings of the study overall: With persistent disease, TRBV28, TRBJ1-2 and TRBJ2-5 were the favored segments. Persistent patients had more shared public clonotypes (approximately 2,700) than new patients (about 970).

The sample in question was peripheral blood mononuclear cells (PBMCs), obtained when the disease was refractory, from a patient treated with antithyroid drugs. This sequence joins TRBV9 and TRBJ2-2, with 8 nucleotides matching TRBD1. This TCR came from a female donor with Graves disease. CDR3 nucleotide sequence: TGTGCCAGCAGCATGCAGGGGGCGCGATACACCGGGGAGCTGTTTTTT. This codes for CASSMQGARYTGELFF.